This TCR beta chain is from a study of blood T cell repertoires in COVID-19. Overall study: Sources were T cells, B-cell-depleted T cells, or PBMCs; the material itself was cDNA or gDNA.

Original data processing: Amplified reference gene primers provided the basis for estimating nucleated cell counts. Method: immunoSEQ multiplex PCR; TCRdb's copy keeps in-frame clones and lacks some. V, J and clone size are taken as reported in that table, and D and trimming were inferred from the DNA itself. This sample has under 250,000 clones, with roughly 88% found just once. This clone has more than one count but fewer than ten. The clonotype was recovered from a man aged 50-59 years with active or convalescent COVID-19. The material sequenced was peripheral blood.

CDR3 region: CASSAQGGNEKLFF. DNA for the CDR3: TGTGCCAGCAGTGCTCAGGGTGGTAATGAAAAACTGTTTTTT. The chain uses TRBV2 and TRBJ1-4; perhaps TRBD1 as D (5 bases). Between the trimmed V and J ends, which lost 4 bases and 4 bases, there was a span of 10 bases. The CDR3 is 14 amino acids. Germline CDR1 is SNHLY and CDR2 is FYNNEI.